Below are 7 T cell receptor beta chains sequenced from a single sample in a study of CD8 T cells in Susac syndrome (dated by TCRdb to between 2018 and 2021). Library preparation was by the immunoSEQ multiplex PCR assay. RNA was extracted using the RNeasy kit, and about 0.5 to 1 ug of the RNA was reverse transcribed with random hexamers. Using fastp at Q25 and MiXCR, TCRdb reprocessed the public reads and kept productive beta chains. Entries are consolidated by CDR3 protein sequence, retaining the most common genes and DNA. The sample includes about 190,000 distinct CDR3 sequences, with approximately 94% observed a single time. In total, the top ten clones hold 0.075% to 0.1% of the sample. The source material was CD4+ T cells from PBMCs. Source of these receptors: a human donor with Susac syndrome.

CDR3 region: CSASPPLVLMETQYF. CDR3 nucleotides: TGCAGTGCTAGTCCCCCTCTGGTCCTGATGGAGACCCAGTACTTC. The chain uses TRBV20-1 and TRBJ2-5, with D unresolved. Trimming shortened V by 3 bases and J by 5 bases, and 19 bases separated the two germline ends. This CDR3 is 15 amino acids long. Germline V gene data show CDR1 as DFQATT and CDR2 as SNEGSKA (reference sequence).

The J gene is TRBJ1-5, the V gene TRBV30, with a possible D match to TRBD1 (5 bases). Deletions cut 0 bases from V and 5 bases from J, with 8 bases between. From germline, CDR1 is GTSNPN and CDR2 SVGIG (reference sequence). This CDR3 has 13 residues. CDR3 nucleotide sequence: TGTGCCTGGAGTGTTGGGGGGGATCAGCCCCAGCATTTT. Its translation is CAWSVGGDQPQHF.

To note about this clonotype: At one of its ends the junction is not consistent with the germline gene, which may arise from a read error. The V call is TRBV29-1, the J call TRBJ2-5; perhaps D is TRBD1 or TRBD2 (5 bases each). CDR3 length equals 13 residues. Germline V lookup: CDR1 SQVTM, CDR2 ANQGSEA. In DNA, the CDR3 is TGCAGCTTTGAAGTCGGGCAGGGACAGACCCAGTACTTC. Protein sequence: CSFEVGQGQTQYF.

The chain is built from TRBV20-1 and TRBJ2-7, with D perhaps TRBD2 (7 bases). CDR3 length: 14 residues. V was pared by 3 bases and J by 5 bases, with 17 bases between. CDR1 is DFQATT, CDR2 SNEGSKA, per germline (reference sequence). CDR3 bases: TGCAGTGCTAGTCAGGGAGGGGGATCGAACGAGCAGTACTTC. Its protein product is CSASQGGGSNEQYF.

The rearrangement links TRBV6-2 or TRBV6-3 to TRBJ2-7; D is perhaps TRBD1 or TRBD2 (5 bases each). Germline V gives CDR1 MNHEY, CDR2 SVGEGT. Trimming took off 7 bases at V and 6 bases at J, with 19 bases between the two ends. CDR3 length: 14 residues. CDR3 bases: TGTGCCAGCACCCACCGGGACCCCCTTCGCGAGCAGTACTTC. Protein product: CASTHRDPLREQYF.

V gene TRBV14 combines with J gene TRBJ1-3; D possibly corresponds to TRBD1 (5 bases). CDR1 and CDR2 (germline): SGHDN, FVKESK. The CDR3 totals 16 residues. V shed 5 bases and J shed 3 bases, with 17 bases lying between them. CDR3 sequence (DNA): TGTGCCAGCAGCGACAGAAACCTCTTCGGTGGAAACACCATATATTTT. Amino acid sequence: CASSDRNLFGGNTIYF.

The chain combines TRBV23-1 with TRBJ2-3; the match to TRBD2 covers 7 bases. TRBV23-1 is treated as an ORF (open reading frame) with a function not yet certain. The CDR3 extends over 15 amino acids. V was clipped by 7 bases and J by 4 bases; unmatched bases: 11. The CDR3 reads CASTGDRLAADTQYF. CDR3 sequence (DNA): TGCGCCAGCACCGGGGACCGACTAGCAGCAGATACGCAGTATTTT.